Below are 31 T cell receptor beta chains sequenced from a single sample in a study of T cells after yellow fever vaccination. TCRdb processed the 5' RACE reads anew with MiXCR; each CDR3 protein has one entry. The profile shows about 260,000 distinct CDR3 sequences, around 4.9% of them singletons. The source material was CD4+ T cells sorted from PBMCs, sampled on the day of the yellow fever booster vaccination. Receptor source: a man aged 18 to 30 who received the YFV17D yellow fever vaccine.

This clonotype was seen more than once but under ten times. The V and J genes are TRBV3-1 and TRBJ1-2, with 9 bases that match TRBD1. Germline CDR1 and CDR2: LGHDT and YNNKEL (reference sequence). The CDR3 has 15 amino acids. J was trimmed by 2 bases and V by 3 bases; bases with no gene match: 4. CDR3: CASSHRDRENYGYTF. The CDR3 nucleotides are TGTGCCAGCAGCCACCGGGACAGGGAAAACTATGGCTACACCTTC.

This clonotype was counted many times. The rearrangement uses TRBV7-2 and TRBJ2-1; no firm D call. The CDR3 covers 18 residues. Germline-derived CDR1 and CDR2 are SGHTA and FQGNSA. V gave up 3 bases and J gave up 0 bases, with 18 bases separating them. The CDR3: CASSFPSAPVSSYNEQFF. CDR3 coding DNA: TGTGCCAGCAGCTTTCCTTCAGCTCCTGTCAGCTCCTACAATGAGCAGTTCTTC.

Ten or more counts support this clonotype. The chain joins TRBV5-4 to TRBJ2-4; TRBD1 is a possible D gene (6 bases). This CDR3 is built from 15 residues. Germline-derived CDR1 and CDR2 are SGHNT and YYREEE (reference sequence). V lost 4 bases to trimming and J lost 8 bases, with 19 bases between them. The DNA of the CDR3 is TGTGCCAGCAGCGATCGCTCCGGGACATTTGACATTCAGTACTTC. Its translation: CASSDRSGTFDIQYF.

This clonotype was found a few times. This chain links TRBV7-9 with TRBJ2-1, with TRBD1 matching over 10 bases. CDR3 length: 15 amino acids. The junction had 4 bases not matched to a gene; V was cut back by 5 bases and J by 3 bases. CDR1 and CDR2 (germline): SEHNR, FQNEAQ (reference sequence). CDR3 sequence reads: CASSHDRGHYNEQFF. In nucleotides, the CDR3 is TGTGCCAGCAGCCATGACAGGGGGCACTACAATGAGCAGTTCTTC.

This clonotype was observed a few times. This chain uses TRBV9 with TRBJ2-5; 7 nucleotides align to TRBD1. This CDR3 is built from 14 residues. Trimming cost V 2 bases and J 2 bases; bases outside gene matches: 3. CDR1 is SGDLS and CDR2 is YYNGEE in the germline V gene. DNA for the CDR3: TGTGCCAGCAGCGTGGACAGGACTCAAGAGACCCAGTACTTC. Translation: CASSVDRTQETQYF.

This clonotype was recorded a few times. The gene calls are TRBV7-2 and TRBJ1-6, with 7 bases identical to TRBD1. J was trimmed by 7 bases and V by 3 bases; bases with no gene match: 3. The CDR3 runs 14 residues. The germline gives CDR1 SGHTA, CDR2 FQGNSA. The CDR3 loop reads CASSLTGRNSPLHF. The CDR3 nucleotides are TGTGCCAGCAGCTTGACAGGGCGGAATTCACCCCTCCACTTT.

The chain links TRBV6-5 to TRBJ2-7, with TRBD2 matching over 10 bases. The CDR3 is 16 residues long. V dropped 2 bases and J dropped 2; count of bases not matched to a gene: 6. CDR1 and CDR2 (germline): MNHEY, SVGAGI. CDR3 DNA sequence: TGTGCCAGCAGTTACGTCCCTAGCGGGGGTCCCTACGAGCAGTACTTC. It is translated as CASSYVPSGGPYEQYF.

The sample holds a few counts of this clonotype. The gene calls are TRBV2 and TRBJ1-5, with D possibly being TRBD1 (6 bases). V gave up 0 bases and J gave up 0 bases, with 9 bases separating them. CDR3 length equals 16 residues. Germline V gene sequence: CDR1 SNHLY, CDR2 FYNNEI. CDR3 sequence: CASSEARGASNQPQHF. CDR3 coding DNA: TGTGCCAGCAGTGAAGCTCGGGGGGCTAGCAATCAGCCCCAGCATTTT.

This clonotype was detected only a few times. The chain carries TRBV4-1 and TRBJ2-5; unclear D gene. V was trimmed by 4 bases and J by 5 bases, leaving 17 bases between them. Germline assignment: CDR1 MGHRA and CDR2 YSYEKL. This CDR3 region has 15 residues. The CDR3 spells CASSPEADGRETQYF. In DNA, the CDR3 is TGCGCCAGCAGCCCCGAGGCGGACGGGCGGGAGACCCAGTACTTC.

This clonotype has just a few counts. It may be a read error: a sequence one base away is much more abundant. This rearrangement joins TRBV23-1 to TRBJ1-4; D is unclear. TRBV23-1 has ORF status, its function being uncertain. CDR3 length: 18 residues. CDR3 loop: CASSQRQEDVATIEKLFF. In DNA, the CDR3 is TGCGCCAGCAGTCAAAGGCAGGAGGACGTTGCAACTATTGAAAAACTGTTTTTT.

The sample holds a few counts of this clonotype. This chain connects TRBV10-3 to TRBJ1-6, with D possibly being TRBD1 (6 bases). V lost 10 bases, J lost 9 bases, and 22 bases lay in between. Germline loops: CDR1 ENHRY, CDR2 SYGVKD. This CDR3 spans 15 amino acids. CDR3 sequence reads: CATGEVGQGRSPLHF. In DNA, the CDR3 is TGTGCCACGGGGGAGGTCGGTCAGGGGCGTTCACCCCTCCACTTT.

A few counts support this clonotype. This chain uses TRBV7-2 with TRBJ2-5; 9 nucleotides line up with TRBD2. There are 18 residues in the CDR3. Trimming at V came to 5 bases and at J to 9 bases, leaving 22 bases not matched to a gene. Germline V CDR1 and CDR2: SGHTA, FQGNSA. The CDR3 reads CASSAPWRGGLGLKAQYF. The CDR3 bases are TGTGCCAGCAGCGCTCCTTGGCGGGGGGGCTTGGGGCTAAAGGCCCAGTACTTC.

This clonotype was recorded a few times. The chain links TRBV25-1 to TRBJ2-2; D may be TRBD2 (6 bases). This CDR3 has 16 amino acids. Deletions cut 4 bases from V and 2 bases from J, with 14 bases between. The germline V gene encodes CDR1 MGHDK and CDR2 SYGVNS. The CDR3 reads CASSAVSGTNTGELFF. CDR3 nucleotides: TGTGCCAGCAGTGCTGTTAGCGGAACAAACACCGGGGAGCTGTTTTTT. The whole variable domain, filled in from reference TRBV25-1 and TRBJ2-2, reads EADIYQTPRYLVIGTGKKITLECSQTMGHDKMYWYQQDPGMELHLIHYSYGVNSTEKGDLSSESTVSRIRTEHFPLTLESARPSHTSQYLCASSAVSGTNTGELFFGEGSRLTVL.

The V gene is TRBV6-6, the J gene TRBJ1-6; 7 positions match TRBD1. Unmatched junction bases numbered 6, after V lost 3 bases and J lost 7 bases. CDR1 MNHNY and CDR2 SVGAGI come from the germline V gene (reference sequence). The CDR3 consists of 15 residues. The DNA for the CDR3 is TGTGCCAGCAGTTATCCGGGACAGTCAAATTCACCCCTCCACTTT. It is translated as CASSYPGQSNSPLHF.

This clonotype was seen a few times. The CDR3 region is CATSTRRTGDNEQFF. The CDR3 bases are TGTGCCACCAGTACCCGCCGGACAGGAGACAATGAGCAGTTCTTC. The chain has TRBV24-1 and TRBJ2-1; 7 bases align to TRBD1. J lost 5 bases, V lost 6 bases, and 9 bases had no gene match. The germline gives CDR1 KGHDR, CDR2 SFDVKD. The CDR3 length is 15 residues.

The chain's CDR3 is CASSKGHRLNTEAFF. The CDR3 region has the DNA TGTGCCAGCAGCAAAGGACACCGGCTCAACACTGAAGCTTTCTTT. J is TRBJ1-1 and V is TRBV21-1. TRBV21-1 has pseudogene status. The CDR3 covers 15 residues.

In its sample, this clonotype was seen a few times. The rearrangement uses TRBV7-2 and TRBJ2-5; 7 positions agree with TRBD2. The CDR3 runs 13 residues. Unmatched junction bases numbered 5, after V lost 5 bases and J lost 5 bases. Germline V gene data show CDR1 as SGHTA and CDR2 as FQGNSA. The CDR3 DNA reads as TGTGCCAGCAGCGCCTTGGGGGGGGAGACCCAGTACTTC. Amino acid sequence: CASSALGGETQYF.

This clonotype was counted ten times or more. This rearrangement joins TRBV12-3 or TRBV12-4 to TRBJ2-7; 9 nucleotides match TRBD2. Trimming removed 4 bases from V and 6 bases from J; junction bases left unmatched: 4. The CDR3 consists of 13 residues. CDR3 protein: CASSSSGGLEQYF. DNA of the CDR3: TGTGCCAGCAGTTCCAGCGGGGGGCTCGAGCAGTACTTC.

This clonotype was picked up many times. The chain links TRBV7-2 to TRBJ2-5; D unclear. CDR3 size: 13 residues. The ends were cut back, 4 bases at V and 4 bases at J, with 10 bases in the middle. Germline loops: CDR1 SGHTA, CDR2 FQGNSA. The chain's CDR3 is CASSSDIRETQYF. Written as DNA, the CDR3 is TGTGCCAGCAGCTCCGACATCCGAGAGACCCAGTACTTC.

The DNA for the CDR3 is TGTGCCAGCAGACCCGGGACAGGGGCTGGGGCCAACGTCCTGACTTTC. This translates into CASRPGTGAGANVLTF. The chain employs TRBV6-2 or TRBV6-3 and TRBJ2-6, with 10 bases matching TRBD1. Germline lookup yields CDR1 MNHEY and CDR2 SVGEGT. Trimming took 6 bases from V and 2 from J; bases not matched to a gene: 4. The CDR3 length is 16 residues.

This chain connects TRBV6-1 to TRBJ2-7; 7 positions match TRBD1. Per germline, CDR1 MNHNS and CDR2 SASEGT. The CDR3 has 15 amino acids. The V segment lost 7 bases and the J segment 2 bases; nucleotides outside the gene matches: 11. Here the CDR3 reads CASTGRTGSPYEQYV. The CDR3 DNA is TGTGCCAGCACCGGACGGACAGGATCCCCCTACGAGCAGTACGTC.

This clonotype has a handful of counts. The genes are TRBV4-2 and TRBJ2-5; a weak D match, TRBD2 (5 bases). The CDR3 runs to 13 residues. Germline-derived CDR1 and CDR2 are LGHNA and YNFKEQ. Trimming stripped 2 bases from V and 5 bases from J, with 9 bases between. This CDR3 is CASSQLPGETQYF. The CDR3 bases are TGTGCCAGCAGCCAACTACCGGGGGAGACCCAGTACTTC.

This chain joins TRBV11-2 and TRBJ2-1; a possible D gene is TRBD2 (7 bases). The V gene's germline CDR1 is SGHAT and CDR2 FQNNGV. CDR3 length equals 15 residues. The germline V and J ends were trimmed by 5 bases and 10 bases, with 21 bases remaining between them. The CDR3 sequence is CASSPGGGGGSEQFF. The CDR3 DNA follows: TGTGCCAGCAGCCCCGGGGGTGGGGGGGGCTCGGAGCAGTTCTTC. Variable domain in full (rest from reference TRBV11-2 and TRBJ2-1): EAGVAQSPRYKIIEKRQSVAFWCNPISGHATLYWYQQILGQGPKLLIQFQNNGVVDDSQLPKDRFSAERLKGVDSTLKIQPAKLEDSAVYLCASSPGGGGGSEQFFGPGTRLTVL.

V and J are TRBV6-1 and TRBJ1-3; a possible D gene is TRBD1 (5 bases). Trimming took off 5 bases at V and 0 bases at J, with 17 bases between the two ends. Germline V gives CDR1 MNHNS, CDR2 SASEGT. The CDR3 is 17 residues long. The CDR3 protein is CASSYPGHRRSGNTIYF. CDR3 nucleotides: TGTGCCAGCAGTTATCCCGGACACAGGCGCTCTGGAAACACCATATATTTT.

This chain connects TRBV15 to TRBJ1-6, with 7 bases fitting TRBD1. Germline CDR1 reads LNHNV; CDR2 reads YYDKDF (reference sequence). Germline trimming cut 4 bases from V and 6 bases from J; bases unmatched to any gene: 3. This CDR3 is 14 amino acids long. CDR3 residues: CATSTDRVNSPLHF. The CDR3 coding sequence is TGTGCCACCAGCACTGACAGGGTTAATTCACCCCTCCACTTT.

The V and J genes are TRBV10-3 and TRBJ1-5; TRBD1 aligns across 11 bases. The CDR3 is 17 amino acids. The V gene's germline CDR1 is ENHRY and CDR2 SYGVKD. The junction had 9 bases not matched to a gene; V was cut back by 1 base and J by 7 bases. This CDR3 reads CAISEWRTGGKGQPQHF. As DNA, the CDR3 is TGTGCCATCAGTGAGTGGCGGACAGGGGGCAAAGGGCAGCCCCAGCATTTT.

This clonotype has ten or more counts. This chain joins TRBV7-9 and TRBJ1-6; 7 positions match TRBD1. The CDR3 is made up of 16 amino acids. Per germline, CDR1 SEHNR and CDR2 FQNEAQ (reference sequence). V trimming: 3 bases; J trimming: 9 bases; junction bases outside the gene matches: 11. The CDR3 loop is CASSFPWGDRISPLHF. CDR3 nucleotide sequence: TGTGCCAGCAGCTTCCCGTGGGGGGACAGAATTTCACCCCTCCACTTT.

This clonotype was detected only a few times. The chain recombines TRBV7-6 with TRBJ2-3; D assignment may be TRBD1 or TRBD2 (5 bases each). V dropped 2 bases and J dropped 6 bases, with 15 bases sitting between them. CDR1 and CDR2 (germline): SGHVS, FNYEAQ. The CDR3 is 15 residues long. CDR3 sequence reads: CASSLNGAGFDTQYF. DNA of the CDR3: TGTGCCAGCAGCTTAAACGGGGCAGGGTTCGATACGCAGTATTTT.

This clonotype occurred a few times. The V gene is TRBV20-1, the J gene TRBJ2-7, with D hard to call. The CDR3 extends over 18 amino acids. Trimming cost V 1 base and J 5 bases, with 27 bases left between them. CDR1 is DFQATT and CDR2 is SNEGSKA in the germline V gene (reference sequence). The CDR3 is CSARAATLPFPQVHEQYV. For the CDR3, the DNA is TGCAGTGCTAGAGCTGCCACCCTTCCCTTCCCTCAGGTGCACGAGCAGTACGTC.

The chain combines TRBV4-1 with TRBJ1-1; D is perhaps TRBD1 (5 bases). CDR1 and CDR2 (germline): MGHRA, YSYEKL. CDR3 length: 19 residues. Trimming took 0 bases from V and 1 from J, leaving 21 bases between them. CDR3 in amino acids: CASSQDPRGGHYGNTEAFF. As DNA, the CDR3 is TGCGCCAGCAGCCAAGATCCACGGGGCGGCCATTACGGGAACACTGAAGCTTTCTTT.

This clonotype was observed a few times. The chain employs TRBV4-1 and TRBJ1-2, with TRBD1 identical over 8 bases. The CDR3 is 16 amino acids. The junction had 6 bases not matched to a gene; V was cut back by 1 base and J by 2 bases. Germline V CDR1 and CDR2: MGHRA, YSYEKL. In DNA, the CDR3 is TGCGCCAGCAGCCAAGGAGAGGCAGGGGGCAACTATGGCTACACCTTC. This sequence encodes CASSQGEAGGNYGYTF.